This section outlines one T cell receptor (beta chain) sequence together with its context. This specimen comes from a study of blood T cell repertoires in COVID-19. The CDR3 covers 13 residues. Trimming removed 7 bases from V and 7 bases from J, with 18 bases in between. Germline CDR1 reads SGHTS; CDR2 reads YDEGEE. Sequencing used immunoSEQ multiplex PCR; TCRdb keeps in-frame clones, though not all of them. In the table there are a few hundred thousand clones, approximately 89% of which are singletons. Sequencing was performed on PBMCs or T cells enriched from blood (not recorded which). The rearrangement joins TRBV5-8 to TRBJ2-7, with D maybe TRBD1 (6 bases). The sequence came from a woman in her 50s who had been exposed to COVID-19. Here the CDR3 DNA reads TGTGCCAGCCTAACAGGGATGATCGTTGAGCAGTACTTC. It encodes CASLTGMIVEQYF.